These 25 T cell receptor beta chains share one sample of origin, sequenced in a study of T cells expressing NK-cell markers. TCRdb reanalyzed the 5' RACE reads, giving one entry per CDR3 protein sequence and no DNA. The table for this sample gives about 150,000 distinct CDR3 sequences. What was sequenced was blood T cells: a sorted CD56 or NKG2C T cell subset, CD4+ or CD8+ T cells, or bulk PBMC T cells (not recorded which). The receptors come from a man aged 18 to 29 in good health.

V usage is TRBV7-6 and J usage is TRBJ2-5. The CDR3 runs to 14 residues. In germline, CDR1 is SGHVS, CDR2 FNYEAQ. This chain's CDR3 is CASSLGRRSETQYF.

The genes are TRBV4-2 and TRBJ2-1; there is no DNA to check the TCRdb D call of TRBD1. The V gene's germline CDR1 is LGHNA and CDR2 YNFKEQ. The CDR3 is 14 residues long. CDR3 sequence reads: CASSQGDVGNEQFF.

The chain is built from TRBV13 and TRBJ2-3; TCRdb gives TRBD1 as the D gene, but with no DNA this cannot be confirmed. The germline CDR1 and CDR2 sequences are PRHDT and FYEKMQ (reference sequence). CDR3 length equals 14 residues. This CDR3 reads CASSQGVGKDTQYF.

The V gene is TRBV6-2 or TRBV6-3, the J gene TRBJ2-1; no DNA is available, so the TRBD1 call from TCRdb remains unchecked. This CDR3 contains 22 residues. Germline lookup yields CDR1 MNHEY and CDR2 SVGEGT. Here the CDR3 reads CASRPPFSGTGGGSGSYNEQFF.

The gene calls are TRBV5-1 and TRBJ2-1. CDR3 length equals 17 residues. CDR1 is SGHRS, CDR2 YFSETQ, per germline. CDR3 residues: CASSLVDARKPYNEQFF.

This chain uses TRBV24-1 with TRBJ2-1; TCRdb indicates TRBD1, and absent DNA this call remains unverified. The CDR3 is 16 residues long. CDR1 and CDR2 (germline): KGHDR, SFDVKD. CDR3 in amino acids: CATSDFIGGVDNEQFF.

The chain links TRBV4-3 to TRBJ1-1. The CDR3 contains 15 residues. Germline CDR1 reads LGHNA; CDR2 reads YSLEER. CDR3 in amino acids: CASSQEWQLNTEAFF.

This sequence joins TRBV20-1 and TRBJ1-5; TCRdb selects TRBD1, and the lack of DNA leaves this call unchecked. The CDR3 spans 11 residues. Germline lookup yields CDR1 DFQATT and CDR2 SNEGSKA (reference sequence). This CDR3 is CSARDYQGWHF.

The chain joins TRBV7-7 to TRBJ2-5. Germline CDR1 SSHAT, CDR2 FNYEAQ (reference sequence). CDR3 size: 13 residues. The CDR3 loop reads CASTQQPGETQYF.

V gene TRBV28 combines with J gene TRBJ2-1; TCRdb lists TRBD1, though no DNA is available to test this call. This CDR3 contains 16 residues. CDR1 MDHEN and CDR2 SYDVKM come from the germline V gene. CDR3 region: CASSLDGTGVSNEQFF.

The gene calls are TRBV5-1 and TRBJ2-2; the D call from TCRdb, TRBD2, cannot be confirmed without DNA. The CDR3 is made up of 17 amino acids. CDR1 and CDR2 from the germline V gene are SGHRS and YFSETQ. CDR3: CASSRLADKLNTGELFF. Filled out from reference TRBV5-1 and TRBJ2-2, the complete variable domain reads KAGVTQTPRYLIKTRGQQVTLSCSPISGHRSVSWYQQTPGQGLQFLFEYFSETQRNKGNFPGRFSGRQFSNSRSEMNVSTLELGDSALYLCASSRLADKLNTGELFFGEGSRLTVL.

This chain links TRBV7-2 with TRBJ2-3; TCRdb selects TRBD1, and the lack of DNA leaves this call unchecked. From germline, CDR1 is SGHTA and CDR2 FQGNSA. The CDR3 runs 15 residues. The CDR3 loop reads CASSLVRDSSYTQYF.

The V and J genes are TRBV30 and TRBJ1-1; the D call of TRBD1 rests on TCRdb alone, since no DNA is present to check it. Germline assignment: CDR1 GTSNPN and CDR2 SVGIG (reference sequence). CDR3 length: 14 residues. The CDR3 here is CAWDPGQGTTEAFF.

V and J are TRBV24-1 and TRBJ2-2; the D call from TCRdb, TRBD2, cannot be confirmed without DNA. CDR1 and CDR2 from the germline V gene are KGHDR and SFDVKD. The CDR3 consists of 18 residues. The CDR3: CATSESGFGTSFIGELFF.

V gene TRBV19 combines with J gene TRBJ2-3; the D call from TCRdb, TRBD2, cannot be confirmed without DNA. This CDR3 has 17 residues. Germline CDR1 reads LNHDA; CDR2 reads SQIVND (reference sequence). CDR3 residues: CASSIIEGRANTDTQYF.

This chain uses TRBV10-3 with TRBJ2-1; there is no DNA to check the TCRdb D call of TRBD1. This CDR3 contains 17 residues. The germline CDR1 and CDR2 sequences are ENHRY and SYGVKD. CDR3: CAISELSQGAVGNEQFF.

This chain uses TRBV7-8 with TRBJ2-6; the D gene TCRdb calls, TRBD1, cannot be checked with no DNA. There are 19 residues in the CDR3. Germline V gene data show CDR1 as SGHVS and CDR2 as FQNEAQ. The CDR3 loop reads CASSPRSQGWGSGANVLTF.

The chain uses TRBV9 and TRBJ2-7; no DNA is available, so the TRBD1 call from TCRdb remains unchecked. This CDR3 comprises 14 residues. The germline gives CDR1 SGDLS, CDR2 YYNGEE. Here the CDR3 reads CASSPPDKPYEQYF.

The V and J genes are TRBV3-1 and TRBJ2-1; without DNA, the TCRdb call of TRBD2 cannot be checked. This CDR3 contains 16 residues. Germline lookup yields CDR1 LGHDT and CDR2 YNNKEL (reference sequence). CDR3: CASSQAGTSGSYEQFF.

The gene calls are TRBV4-2 and TRBJ2-2. CDR1 is LGHNA, CDR2 YNFKEQ, per germline. This CDR3 region has 12 residues. CDR3 in amino acids: CASSQNSGELFF.

CDR3 region: CSVGPRGRDIQYF. The gene calls are TRBV29-1 and TRBJ2-4. The CDR3 length is 13 residues. CDR1 SQVTM and CDR2 ANQGSEA come from the germline V gene.

This CDR3 is CASSPDMTQARHEQYF. This chain links TRBV18 with TRBJ2-7; TCRdb picks TRBD2, but there is no DNA to check that call. The CDR3 totals 16 residues. From germline, CDR1 is KGHSH and CDR2 LQKENI.

The V call is TRBV7-2, the J call TRBJ1-1; without DNA, the TCRdb call of TRBD1 cannot be checked. From germline, CDR1 is SGHTA and CDR2 FQGNSA. The CDR3 has 16 residues. This CDR3 reads CASSLVTGAEDTEAFF. Full variable domain (rest looked up from reference TRBV7-2 and TRBJ1-1): GAGVSQSPSNKVTEKGKDVELRCDPISGHTALYWYRQSLGQGLEFLIYFQGNSAPDKSGLPSDRFSAERTGGSVSTLTIQRTQQEDSAVYLCASSLVTGAEDTEAFFGQGTRLTVV.

The chain has TRBV14 and TRBJ2-3; the TCRdb D gene call, TRBD1, has no DNA to confirm it. This CDR3 region has 17 residues. CDR1 and CDR2 from the germline V gene are SGHDN and FVKESK. The CDR3 sequence is CASSQEGTFVSTDTQYF. Based on the CDR3 plus reference TRBV14 and TRBJ2-3, the full variable domain is EAGVTQFPSHSVIEKGQTVTLRCDPISGHDNLYWYRRVMGKEIKFLLHFVKESKQDESGMPNNRFLAERTGGTYSTLKVQPAELEDSGVYFCASSQEGTFVSTDTQYFGPGTRLTVL.

The gene calls are TRBV24-1 and TRBJ2-1; absent DNA, TCRdb's TRBD2 call cannot be checked. The germline gives CDR1 KGHDR, CDR2 SFDVKD. The CDR3 totals 17 residues. The CDR3 reads CATSDWTSGSSYNEQFF.